The source of this TCR beta chain is a study of cytomegalovirus exposure and HLA in healthy donors. Study-level background: The study placed approximately 78% of its approximately 430 genotyped donors in the Caucasian-associated ancestry cluster. General study points: Serostatus for CMV was the only available immune exposure information.

It was with 60 Vbeta and 13 Jbeta primers that the PCR ran. Assay used: immunoSEQ multiplex PCR; TCRdb lists only in-frame clones, some missing. The sample holds 200,000 to 250,000 clones, approximately 88% seen once. This clone was counted a few times. Its antigen is still unknown. The sequenced material came from PBMCs. The origin of this receptor is a boy younger than 10 in good health and CMV-seronegative.

CDR3 DNA sequence: TGTGCCAGCACTAATTATGCGGGGGGTTGGGGGGAGCTGTTTTTT. This gives the protein CASTNYAGGWGELFF. The gene calls are TRBV2 and TRBJ2-2; TRBD2 agrees at 8 bases. With 7 bases clipped from V and 8 bases from J, the junction kept 12 bases outside the gene matches. Germline V CDR1 and CDR2: SNHLY, FYNNEI. The CDR3 length is 15 residues.